These 30 T cell receptor beta chains were sequenced from one sample in a study of T cells in Graves' hyperthyroidism and ophthalmopathy (dated by TCRdb to 2018 to 2020). Library generation was performed with multiplex PCR. Sequencing was performed on an Illumina HiSeq 2000. Amplification of TCR beta CDR3 regions was carried out from RNA transcripts. The TCR CDR3 was subjected to a first round of RT-PCR using the HTBI primer set and the Qiagen OneStep RT-PCR kit. TCRdb reanalyzed the raw reads on its own, using fastp at Q25 for trimming and MiXCR for clone calling, and kept in-frame beta chains. One record per CDR3 amino acid sequence lists the most common genes and DNA. Present in this sample are under 300,000 distinct CDR3 sequences, roughly an eighth of which were seen just once. 6.5% to 10% of the sample rests with the top ten. The sequencing input was blood. All receptors derive from a woman aged 35 to 49 with Graves' hyperthyroidism.

This clonotype occurred many times. This sequence joins TRBV7-2 and TRBJ2-3; D may be TRBD2 (6 bases). This CDR3 region has 16 residues. CDR1 SGHTA and CDR2 FQGNSA come from the germline V gene. Deletions cut 5 bases from V and 3 bases from J, with 18 bases between. The CDR3 loop reads CASSPRGGRGTDTQYF. Here the CDR3 DNA reads TGTGCCAGCAGCCCACGAGGAGGGAGAGGGACAGATACGCAGTATTTT.

This clonotype turned up a few times. The gene calls are TRBV10-3 and TRBJ2-1; 9 bases match TRBD2. This CDR3 is built from 15 residues. V shed 2 bases and J 5 bases; nucleotides not matched to a gene: 4. The germline V gene has CDR1 ENHRY and CDR2 SYGVKD. The CDR3 bases are TGTGCCATCAGTGAGGGGCTAGCGGGAAACAATGAGCAGTTCTTC. It encodes CAISEGLAGNNEQFF.

The chain employs TRBV6-9 and TRBJ2-1; 9 bases match TRBD2. CDR3 length: 16 amino acids. The junction had 10 bases not matched to a gene; V was cut back by 3 bases and J by 7 bases. Germline V gives CDR1 MNHGY, CDR2 SVAAGI. This chain's CDR3 is CASSYRPGLAPNEQFF. The DNA for the CDR3 is TGTGCCAGCAGTTACCGCCCGGGACTAGCCCCAAATGAGCAGTTCTTC.

The table lists this clonotype with many counts. CDR3 protein: CASRGLAYEQYF. DNA for the CDR3: TGTGCCAGCAGGGGACTTGCTTACGAGCAGTACTTC. This sequence joins TRBV11-2 and TRBJ2-7, with a tentative D call TRBD2 (6 bases). There are 12 residues in the CDR3. Germline assignment: CDR1 SGHAT and CDR2 FQNNGV. V lost 6 bases, J lost 4 bases, and 10 bases lay in between.

This clonotype showed up many times. The rearrangement links TRBV2 to TRBJ2-7; TRBD2 is a possible D gene (5 bases). The CDR3 has 12 residues. Trimming shortened V by 7 bases and J by 3 bases, and 10 bases separated the two germline ends. Germline V gene lookup returns CDR1 SNHLY and CDR2 FYNNEI. Here the CDR3 DNA reads TGTGCCAGCACCGGGGAGAACTACGAGCAGTACTTC. The encoded protein is CASTGENYEQYF.

There are many counts of this clonotype. The chain is built from TRBV28 and TRBJ1-2; 10 bases are a match to TRBD1. Looked up from germline, CDR1 is MDHEN and CDR2 is SYDVKM. This CDR3 comprises 15 residues. Losses at the gene ends were 7 bases for V and 8 bases for J; bases not matched to a gene: 13. CDR3 loop: CASKRAGTGASGYTF. Here the CDR3 DNA reads TGTGCCAGCAAGAGAGCCGGGACAGGGGCCTCGGGCTACACCTTC.

This clonotype was counted at least ten times. The V call is TRBV2, the J call TRBJ1-2; D not certain. The CDR3 spans 14 residues. Germline loops: CDR1 SNHLY, CDR2 FYNNEI. The V end lost 2 bases, the J end lost 5 bases, and 12 bases lay between the germline ends. The CDR3: CASSEYGPAYGYTF. The CDR3 region has the DNA TGTGCCAGCAGTGAATATGGGCCAGCTTATGGCTACACCTTC.

On this clonotype: A read error is possible here, since a much larger clone lies one base away. CDR3 sequence (DNA): TGTGCCAGCAGCGAAACAGGGGGTCCATTCGAGCAGTACTTC. The encoded protein is CASSETGGPFEQYF. This chain uses TRBV12-3 or TRBV12-4 with TRBJ2-7; 8 bases are a match to TRBD1. The CDR3 is made up of 14 amino acids. Trimming removed 6 bases from V and 6 bases from J; junction bases left unmatched: 10.

This clonotype was counted a few times. The J gene is TRBJ1-1, the V gene TRBV18; 10 nucleotides agree with TRBD1. The junction had 3 bases not matched to a gene; V was cut back by 3 bases and J by 2 bases. Germline CDR1 is KGHSH and CDR2 is LQKENI. This CDR3 is built from 15 residues. CDR3 amino acids: CASSPGQGDNTEAFF. The CDR3 DNA sequence: TGTGCCAGCTCACCTGGACAGGGGGACAACACTGAAGCTTTCTTT.

This clonotype has a count of ten or more. The genes are TRBV11-3 and TRBJ2-1; D perhaps matches TRBD1 (6 bases). This CDR3 region has 16 residues. Germline V gives CDR1 SGHNT, CDR2 YENEEA. Trimming removed 5 bases from V and 5 bases from J, with 19 bases in between. The CDR3 coding sequence is TGTGCCAGCAGCCGAAGAAACAGGGATCAGGACAATGAGCAGTTCTTC. Its translation: CASSRRNRDQDNEQFF.

J is TRBJ1-3 and V is TRBV10-3; perhaps TRBD1 as D (6 bases). V gave up 8 bases and J gave up 4 bases, with 15 bases separating them. The CDR3 contains 14 residues. From germline, CDR1 is ENHRY and CDR2 SYGVKD. This CDR3 is CAIGTGTTGNTIYF. The DNA of the CDR3 is TGTGCCATCGGAACCGGGACAACCGGAAACACCATATATTTT.

At least ten counts were recorded for this clonotype. The chain links TRBV19 to TRBJ2-1; D remains unclear. The CDR3 totals 13 residues. V was shortened by 1 base and J by 5 bases, with 6 bases between the two germline ends. CDR1 and CDR2 (germline): LNHDA, SQIVND (reference sequence). The CDR3 reads CASSIVLHNEQFF. The CDR3 DNA reads TGTGCCAGTAGTATAGTATTGCACAATGAGCAGTTCTTC.

This clonotype was observed many times. This rearrangement joins TRBV7-3 to TRBJ1-2; D not resolved. Germline values: CDR1 SGHTA, CDR2 FQGTGA. Between the trimmed V and J ends, which lost 4 bases and 8 bases, there was a span of 14 bases. The CDR3 sequence is 13 residues long. Written as DNA, the CDR3 is TGTGCCAGCAGCTCCGGGCCCGGTAGCGGCTACACCTTC. Translated: CASSSGPGSGYTF. The complete variable domain, with remaining parts taken from reference TRBV7-3 and TRBJ1-2, reads GAGVSQTPSNKVTEKGKYVELRCDPISGHTALYWYRQSLGQGPEFLIYFQGTGAADDSGLPNDRFFAVRPEGSVSTLKIQRTERGDSAVYLCASSSGPGSGYTFGSGTRLTVV.

This clonotype came up a few times. The CDR3 DNA reads as TGCAGTGCTAGATCCGACCTGGGACCCATTCAGTACTTC. This gives the protein CSARSDLGPIQYF. This chain uses TRBV20-1 with TRBJ2-4, with D possibly called TRBD1 or TRBD2 (5 bases each). Germline V lookup: CDR1 DFQATT, CDR2 SNEGSKA (reference sequence). The V end lost 2 bases, the J end lost 9 bases, and 14 bases lay between the germline ends. CDR3 size: 13 residues.

Concerning this clonotype itself: This sequence may be a read error, since a much larger clone differs from it by one base. This chain connects TRBV24-1 to TRBJ2-1; D unresolved. The DNA end favors TRBJ2-7, so the J call may be wrong. This CDR3 contains 15 residues. CDR1 and CDR2 (germline): KGHDR, SFDVKD. CDR3 nucleotides: TGTGCCACCTCCAATGAGCGCCTACCCTACAATGAGCAGTACTTC. Its protein is CATSNERLPYNEQYF.

Of note for this clonotype: One end of the junction is discordant with germline, which a read error may explain. The chain is built from TRBV2 and TRBJ2-7; TRBD1 aligns across 8 bases. The CDR3 contains 13 residues. Germline-derived CDR1 and CDR2 are SNHLY and FYNNEI. The CDR3 loop reads CPSSLRDRTEQYF. The CDR3 region has the DNA TGTCCCAGCAGCCTCCGGGACAGGACCGAGCAGTACTTC. Using reference TRBV2 and TRBJ2-7 for the parts outside the CDR3, the full variable domain is EPEVTQTPSHQVTQMGQEVILRCVPISNHLYFYWYRQILGQKVEFLVSFYNNEISEKSEIFDDQFSVERPDGSNFTLKIRSTKLEDSAMYFCPSSLRDRTEQYFGPGTRLTVT.

Many counts were recorded for this clonotype. The chain uses TRBV28 and TRBJ1-5, with D hard to call. Trimming shortened V by 2 bases and J by 3 bases, and 5 bases separated the two germline ends. This CDR3 is 13 amino acids long. The germline gives CDR1 MDHEN, CDR2 SYDVKM. CDR3 nucleotide sequence: TGTGCCAGCAGTTTAGGCAACAATCAGCCCCAGCATTTT. This sequence encodes CASSLGNNQPQHF. Combining the CDR3 with reference TRBV28 and TRBJ1-5 gives the whole variable domain DVKVTQSSRYLVKRTGEKVFLECVQDMDHENMFWYRQDPGLGLRLIYFSYDVKMKEKGDIPEGYSVSREKKERFSLILESASTNQTSMYLCASSLGNNQPQHFGDGTRLSIL.

This clonotype was seen a single time. J is TRBJ2-1 and V is TRBV19; maybe TRBD1 (6 bases). V dropped 8 bases and J dropped 2 bases, with 13 bases sitting between them. This CDR3 contains 14 residues. Germline V gene data show CDR1 as LNHDA and CDR2 as SQIVND (reference sequence). CDR3 region: CASARQDAYNEQFF. The CDR3, as DNA: TGTGCCAGTGCACGACAGGACGCCTACAATGAGCAGTTCTTC.

This clonotype was counted at least ten times. J is TRBJ1-2 and V is TRBV12-3 or TRBV12-4, with D maybe TRBD1 (6 bases). The V and J ends lost 6 bases and 8 bases respectively, with 19 bases between them. This CDR3 is 14 amino acids long. In DNA form, the CDR3 reads TGTGCCAGCAGCCCCCAAACAGGGCTTGGGGGCTACACCTTC. Its translation: CASSPQTGLGGYTF.

The sample holds many counts of this clonotype. The chain carries TRBV7-3 and TRBJ1-6; D is ambiguous. The V gene's germline CDR1 is SGHTA and CDR2 FQGTGA. The V end lost 6 bases, the J end lost 1 base, and 4 bases lay between the germline ends. The CDR3 runs 13 residues. CDR3 sequence: CASSLSYNSPLHF. The DNA for the CDR3 is TGTGCCAGCAGTTTATCCTATAATTCACCCCTCCACTTT.

Comment on this clonotype: Relative to the germline gene, one junction end is altered; a read error may explain this. This chain uses TRBV28 with TRBJ1-5; 7 nucleotides line up with TRBD1. CDR1 is MDHEN and CDR2 is SYDVKM in the germline V gene. The CDR3 is made up of 13 amino acids. Here the CDR3 DNA reads TGTGCCAGCAGTTTTGACAGGGCTCAGCCCCTGCAGTTT. Its protein product is CASSFDRAQPLQF. The full variable domain, its missing parts supplied by reference TRBV28 and TRBJ1-5, is DVKVTQSSRYLVKRTGEKVFLECVQDMDHENMFWYRQDPGLGLRLIYFSYDVKMKEKGDIPEGYSVSREKKERFSLILESASTNQTSMYLCASSFDRAQPLQFGDGTRLSIL.

This clonotype was seen ten or more times. The rearrangement uses TRBV6-2 or TRBV6-3 and TRBJ2-2; TRBD1 might be the D (5 bases). V gave up 7 bases and J gave up 3 bases, with 12 bases separating them. The CDR3 has 14 amino acids. CDR1 and CDR2 (germline): MNHEY, SVGEGT. The DNA of the CDR3 is TGTGCCAGCACCCAGACAGACTACACCGGGGAGCTGTTTTTT. This sequence encodes CASTQTDYTGELFF.

This clonotype was seen repeatedly, ten times or more. This chain connects TRBV7-8 to TRBJ1-3; no clear D gene. Germline loops: CDR1 SGHVS, CDR2 FQNEAQ. With 0 bases removed from V and 4 bases from J, the gap between germline ends came to 10 bases. There are 15 residues in the CDR3. The CDR3 sequence: CASSLASVAGNTIYF. The CDR3 nucleotides are TGTGCCAGCAGCTTAGCGTCGGTCGCAGGAAACACCATATATTTT.

This clonotype was seen ten or more times. V gene TRBV7-3 combines with J gene TRBJ2-1, with TRBD2 matching over 8 bases. V shed 2 bases and J 6 bases; nucleotides not matched to a gene: 6. The CDR3 loop spans 15 amino acids. CDR1 SGHTA and CDR2 FQGTGA come from the germline V gene. CDR3 DNA: TGTGCCAGCAGCTTATATAGCGGGACGTTCAATGAGCAGTTCTTC. Amino acid sequence: CASSLYSGTFNEQFF.

This clonotype showed up many times. This chain connects TRBV20-1 to TRBJ1-1, with D perhaps matching TRBD1 (6 bases). V lost 4 bases and J lost 4, with 10 bases in between. Germline assignment: CDR1 DFQATT and CDR2 SNEGSKA (reference sequence). This CDR3 is 12 amino acids long. The CDR3 DNA reads TGCAGTGCTAAACAGGGCCTCACTGAAGCTTTCTTT. Residues: CSAKQGLTEAFF.

This clonotype occurred many times. The chain combines TRBV6-2 or TRBV6-3 with TRBJ2-1, with unresolved D. Germline V gene lookup returns CDR1 MNHEY and CDR2 SVGEGT. The CDR3 loop spans 13 amino acids. The V and J ends lost 2 bases and 10 bases respectively, with 12 bases between them. CDR3 in DNA: TGTGCCAGCAGTTACAATGAGCAAGCGGAGCAGTTCTTC. Protein sequence: CASSYNEQAEQFF.

This clonotype has a count of ten or more. The CDR3, as DNA: TGTGCCAGCAGCAGACGTACTGGGGGGGGCCGAAACACCGGGGAGCTGTTTTTT. This translates into CASSRRTGGGRNTGELFF. The rearrangement uses TRBV9 and TRBJ2-2, with D maybe TRBD2 (7 bases). Trimming took off 4 bases at V and 2 bases at J, with 21 bases between the two ends. The CDR3 covers 18 residues. Per germline, CDR1 SGDLS and CDR2 YYNGEE.

This clonotype was detected many times. The chain has TRBV6-6 and TRBJ1-2; D gene uncertain. CDR1 MNHNY and CDR2 SVGAGI come from the germline V gene (reference sequence). The CDR3 contains 12 residues. Between the trimmed V and J ends, which lost 0 bases and 13 bases, there was a span of 12 bases. CDR3 bases: TGTGCCAGCAGTTACTCGCCCCGCGCGGTCACCTTC. It translates to CASSYSPRAVTF.

A remark on this clonotype: A much larger clone differs by one base, so this may be a read error. The rearrangement joins TRBV11-2 to TRBJ1-3; D is ambiguous. The CDR3 loop spans 16 amino acids. CDR1 and CDR2 from the germline V gene are SGHAT and FQNNGV. V lost 3 bases to trimming and J lost 0 bases, with 12 bases between them. In nucleotides, the CDR3 is TGTGCCAGCAGCTTCGTTGCGGGGTCCTCTGGAAACACCATATATTTT. Translated: CASSFVAGSSGNTIYF.

As concerns this clonotype: A much larger clone differs by one base, so this may be a read error. This chain links TRBV20-1 with TRBJ2-1; D remains ambiguous. Germline V gene sequence: CDR1 DFQATT, CDR2 SNEGSKA (reference sequence). The CDR3 has 15 residues. V was trimmed by 4 bases and J by 9 bases, leaving 22 bases between them. CDR3 sequence (DNA): TGCAGTGCTACAAATAGGGCGAGAGGTTTTCTTGAGCAGTTCTTC. Its protein product is CSATNRARGFLEQFF.